The clone carrying this T cell receptor beta chain has more than one count but fewer than ten. Its target is unknown. The data derive from a study of T-cell memory formation after mild COVID-19. Study as a whole: The study found TCR clusters largely donor specific.

Study observations and caveats: Nothing showed for sure that second-wave clones peaking on day 37 were SARS-CoV-2 specific.

From 5'RACE with constant-segment primers came TCR alpha and TCR beta cDNA libraries that carried sample barcodes and UMIs. TCRdb analysed the 5' RACE reads with MiXCR anew, one entry per CDR3 protein. In the table there are about 47,000 distinct CDR3 sequences, approximately 9.6% of which are singletons. There are 14 residues in the CDR3. Trimming cost V 6 bases and J 0 bases, with 12 bases left between them. The receptor comes from an adult woman who had mild COVID-19 (a few samples of this study predate the infection). Cell type and time point are not known. Material for sequencing was PBMCs or a T cell subset sorted from them (not recorded which). The chain is built from TRBV12-3 or TRBV12-4 and TRBJ2-7, with D perhaps matching TRBD1 (6 bases). CDR3 sequence (DNA): TGTGCCAGCAGGCCGGGACATAGCTCCTACGAGCAGTACTTC. It specifies CASRPGHSSYEQYF.